This is a list of T cell receptor beta chains from one sample in a study of identical twins. Each CDR3 protein is one row after TCRdb ran MiXCR on the 5' RACE reads. The sample lists 700,000 or so distinct CDR3 sequences, approximately 9% occurring once. This sample was shared with a second study, whose subject was yellow fever vaccine responses in identical twins.

Material for sequencing was PBMCs. The receptors come from a woman between 18 and 30 years old in good health. CDR3s include the opening cysteine and the closing phenylalanine or tryptophan. Fields, in order: clone size, D gene, J gene, V gene, CDR3 protein, CDR3 DNA. A D gene is named only where the DNA matches it firmly. Size values are once, few and many counts, or a class for expanded clones, and some rows have none.

abundance: many
d_gene: .
j_gene: TRBJ2-1
v_gene: TRBV12-3/TRBV12-4
CDR3aa: CASTPQGLYNEQFF
CDR3nt: TGTGCCAGCACCCCGCAGGGGCTCTACAATGAGCAGTTCTTC

abundance: few
d_gene: .
j_gene: TRBJ2-5
v_gene: TRBV10-3
CDR3aa: CAIGRGETQYF
CDR3nt: TGTGCCATCGGTCGCGGGGAGACCCAGTACTTC

abundance: many
d_gene: .
j_gene: TRBJ2-2
v_gene: TRBV6-2/TRBV6-3
CDR3aa: CASRYLANPRPGELFF
CDR3nt: TGTGCCAGCAGATACCTGGCCAATCCTCGTCCCGGGGAGCTGTTTTTT

abundance: few
d_gene: .
j_gene: TRBJ1-1
v_gene: TRBV4-3
CDR3aa: CASSQGSGLNTEAFF
CDR3nt: TGCGCCAGCAGCCAAGGCTCTGGCTTGAACACTGAAGCTTTCTTT

abundance: .
d_gene: .
j_gene: TRBJ2-7
v_gene: TRBV12-3/TRBV12-4
CDR3aa: CASSLEEGQVYF
CDR3nt: TGTGCCAGCAGTTTGGAGGAGGGACAAGTGTACTTC

abundance: .
d_gene: TRBD2
j_gene: TRBJ2-1
v_gene: TRBV5-1
CDR3aa: CASSTGLAGGKEFF
CDR3nt: TGCGCCAGCAGCACAGGACTAGCGGGAGGGAAGGAGTTCTTC

abundance: many
d_gene: TRBD2
j_gene: TRBJ2-7
v_gene: TRBV15
CDR3aa: CATSRGASGYEQYF
CDR3nt: TGTGCCACCAGCAGAGGGGCTAGCGGGTACGAGCAGTACTTC

abundance: .
d_gene: .
j_gene: TRBJ2-7
v_gene: TRBV28
CDR3aa: CASSFLAGSGEQYF
CDR3nt: TGTGCCAGCAGTTTCCTGGCCGGATCGGGCGAGCAGTACTTC

abundance: many
d_gene: .
j_gene: TRBJ1-2
v_gene: TRBV20-1
CDR3aa: CSARDGDTTYGYTF
CDR3nt: TGCAGTGCTAGAGATGGAGACACCACCTATGGCTACACCTTC

abundance: few
d_gene: TRBD1
j_gene: TRBJ1-1
v_gene: TRBV5-5
CDR3aa: CASSFRTGSGTEAFF
CDR3nt: TGTGCCAGCAGCTTTCGGACAGGCTCGGGCACTGAAGCTTTCTTT

abundance: .
d_gene: .
j_gene: TRBJ2-5
v_gene: TRBV20-1
CDR3aa: CSARVSLQGPGTQYF
CDR3nt: TGCAGTGCTAGAGTTAGTTTGCAGGGGCCAGGGACCCAGTACTTC

abundance: many
d_gene: .
j_gene: TRBJ2-3
v_gene: TRBV3-1
CDR3aa: CASSQGRNTDTQYF
CDR3nt: TGTGCCAGCAGCCAAGGGCGAAACACAGATACGCAGTATTTT

abundance: few
d_gene: .
j_gene: TRBJ2-6
v_gene: TRBV6-1
CDR3aa: CASSPMAAGANVLTF
CDR3nt: TGTGCCAGCAGCCCAATGGCGGCTGGGGCCAACGTCCTGACTTTC

abundance: few
d_gene: .
j_gene: TRBJ2-1
v_gene: TRBV28
CDR3aa: CASSSNQYNEQFF
CDR3nt: TGTGCCAGCAGTTCGAATCAGTACAATGAGCAGTTCTTC

abundance: many
d_gene: .
j_gene: TRBJ2-2
v_gene: TRBV5-1
CDR3aa: CASSFGREGTGELFF
CDR3nt: TGCGCCAGCAGCTTTGGCAGGGAAGGAACCGGGGAGCTGTTTTTT

abundance: .
d_gene: .
j_gene: TRBJ2-7
v_gene: TRBV29-1
CDR3aa: CSVVTLTGYEQYF
CDR3nt: TGCAGCGTAGTAACCTTGACGGGCTACGAGCAGTACTTC

abundance: .
d_gene: .
j_gene: TRBJ2-3
v_gene: TRBV9
CDR3aa: CASSVSGEISTDTQYF
CDR3nt: TGTGCCAGCAGCGTTAGCGGTGAGATAAGCACAGATACGCAGTATTTT

abundance: few
d_gene: .
j_gene: TRBJ2-1
v_gene: TRBV20-1
CDR3aa: CSSRGGGRNEQFF
CDR3nt: TGCAGCTCCCGGGGTGGGGGTCGGAATGAGCAGTTCTTC

abundance: many
d_gene: .
j_gene: TRBJ1-2
v_gene: TRBV20-1
CDR3aa: CSANEDPPLYGYTF
CDR3nt: TGCAGTGCTAACGAAGATCCCCCCCTCTATGGCTACACCTTC

abundance: .
d_gene: .
j_gene: TRBJ2-3
v_gene: TRBV27
CDR3aa: CASADASTDTQYF
CDR3nt: TGTGCCAGTGCGGACGCTAGCACAGATACGCAGTATTTT

abundance: .
d_gene: .
j_gene: TRBJ2-7
v_gene: TRBV5-1
CDR3aa: CASSLAIRTGGSYEQYF
CDR3nt: TGCGCCAGCAGCTTGGCCATAAGAACAGGAGGGTCCTACGAGCAGTACTTC

abundance: few
d_gene: TRBD1
j_gene: TRBJ2-7
v_gene: TRBV14
CDR3aa: CASSQAGQGFEQYF
CDR3nt: TGTGCCAGCAGCCAAGCGGGACAGGGGTTCGAGCAGTACTTC

abundance: few
d_gene: TRBD1
j_gene: TRBJ1-5
v_gene: TRBV15
CDR3aa: CATSWDRGVGQPQHF
CDR3nt: TGTGCCACCAGTTGGGACAGGGGAGTCGGTCAGCCCCAGCATTTT

abundance: few
d_gene: .
j_gene: TRBJ1-6
v_gene: TRBV7-9
CDR3aa: CATQRGGSYNSPLHF
CDR3nt: TGTGCCACCCAAAGGGGGGGCTCCTATAATTCACCCCTCCACTTT

abundance: few
d_gene: TRBD2
j_gene: TRBJ2-5
v_gene: TRBV4-1
CDR3aa: CASSTGTSGGQETQYF
CDR3nt: TGCGCCAGCAGCACTGGGACTAGCGGAGGCCAAGAGACCCAGTACTTC

abundance: .
d_gene: .
j_gene: TRBJ2-7
v_gene: TRBV29-1
CDR3aa: CSVETVYEQYF
CDR3nt: TGCAGCGTTGAAACAGTCTACGAGCAGTACTTC

abundance: few
d_gene: TRBD2
j_gene: TRBJ2-3
v_gene: TRBV4-2
CDR3aa: CASSQTGAGEVTDTQYF
CDR3nt: TGTGCCAGCAGCCAAACTGGTGCGGGAGAAGTCACAGATACGCAGTATTTT

abundance: many
d_gene: TRBD1
j_gene: TRBJ2-7
v_gene: TRBV29-1
CDR3aa: CSVGQDRGLYEQYF
CDR3nt: TGCAGCGTTGGACAGGACAGGGGCCTCTACGAGCAGTACTTC